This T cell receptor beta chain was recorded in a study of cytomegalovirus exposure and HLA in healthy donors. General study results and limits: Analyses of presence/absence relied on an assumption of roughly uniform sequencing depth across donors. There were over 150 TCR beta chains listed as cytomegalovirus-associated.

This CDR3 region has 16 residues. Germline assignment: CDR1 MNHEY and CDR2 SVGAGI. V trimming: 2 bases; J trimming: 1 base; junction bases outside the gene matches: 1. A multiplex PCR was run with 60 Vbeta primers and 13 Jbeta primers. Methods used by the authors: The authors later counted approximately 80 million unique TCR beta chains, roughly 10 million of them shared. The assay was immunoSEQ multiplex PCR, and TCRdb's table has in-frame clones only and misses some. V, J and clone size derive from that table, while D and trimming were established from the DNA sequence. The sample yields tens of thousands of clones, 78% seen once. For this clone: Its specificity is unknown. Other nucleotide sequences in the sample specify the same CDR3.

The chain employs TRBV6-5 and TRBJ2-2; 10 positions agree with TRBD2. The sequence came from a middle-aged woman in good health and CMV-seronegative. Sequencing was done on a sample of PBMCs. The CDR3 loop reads CASSYRTSGNTGELFF. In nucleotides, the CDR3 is TGTGCCAGCAGTTACAGGACTAGCGGGAACACCGGGGAGCTGTTTTTT.